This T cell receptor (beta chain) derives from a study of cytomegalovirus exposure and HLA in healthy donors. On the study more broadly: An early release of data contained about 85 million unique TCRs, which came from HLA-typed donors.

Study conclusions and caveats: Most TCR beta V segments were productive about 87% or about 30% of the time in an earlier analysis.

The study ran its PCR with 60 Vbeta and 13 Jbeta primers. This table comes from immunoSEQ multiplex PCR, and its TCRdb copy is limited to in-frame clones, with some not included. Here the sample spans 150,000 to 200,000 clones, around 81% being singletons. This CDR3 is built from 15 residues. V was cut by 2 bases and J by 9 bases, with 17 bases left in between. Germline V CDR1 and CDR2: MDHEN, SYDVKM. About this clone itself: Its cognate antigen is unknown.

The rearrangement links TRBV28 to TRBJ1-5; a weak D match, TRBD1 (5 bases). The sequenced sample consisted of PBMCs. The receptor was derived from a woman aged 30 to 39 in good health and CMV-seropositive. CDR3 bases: TGTGCCAGCAGTTTAGGAGGGGTTAAGAGTAGGCCCCAGCATTTT. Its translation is CASSLGGVKSRPQHF.